The entry below gives a single T cell receptor (beta chain) sequence along with its context. The assay was run at deep level. Generated by immunoSEQ multiplex PCR, the TCRdb table keeps only in-frame clones and is missing some. This sample carries 2.5 million or so clones, more than 90% of them seen once, and the ten largest clones take around 0.15%. Division of CD4+ cells produced a CD45RA+ naive subset and a CD45RA-negative memory subset. CDR1 is SNHLY, CDR2 FYNNEI, per germline. The V segment lost 2 bases and the J segment 5 bases; nucleotides outside the gene matches: 8. The CDR3 consists of 16 residues. The data stem from a study of shared clonotypes between healthy human individuals. For the study at large: The cohort comprised a couple of women and a few men. Their ages spanned 18 to 49 years.

Sequencing input: naive CD4+ T cells sorted from blood. Indicated subset: CD45RA+ positively selected. The TCR sequence derives from a man aged 18 to 30 in good health. The chain couples TRBV2 to TRBJ2-1; 8 bases align to TRBD2. CDR3 sequence (DNA): TGTGCCAGCAGTGAAAGGATTAGCGGGGTCGACAATGAGCAGTTCTTC. Translation: CASSERISGVDNEQFF. The whole variable domain, remainder taken from reference TRBV2 and TRBJ2-1, is EPEVTQTPSHQVTQMGQEVILRCVPISNHLYFYWYRQILGQKVEFLVSFYNNEISEKSEIFDDQFSVERPDGSNFTLKIRSTKLEDSAMYFCASSERISGVDNEQFFGPGTRLTVL.